The TCR beta chain described here comes from a study of beta chain features in type 1 diabetes. The study, taken as a whole, reports: The study found fewer insertions and more deletions at VDJ junctions in type 1 diabetes patients. Possible PCR preference for shorter templates applied equally to patients and controls.

In regard to this clone: Its antigen is undetermined.

The V end lost 3 bases, the J end lost 8 bases, and 12 bases lay between the germline ends. Germline assignment: CDR1 MNHEY and CDR2 SMNVEV (reference sequence). The CDR3 sequence is 13 residues long. Sequenced material consisted of expressed TCRB transcripts (all of the isolated RNA was reverse transcribed). The protocol was immunoSEQ multiplex PCR, while the TCRdb copy is restricted to in-frame clones and leaves out a portion. The sample records 900,000 or so clones, 17% being singletons. Using CD45RO/CCR7/CD25/CD127/CD95/CD27, CD4+ naive, central memory, regulatory and stem cell-like memory cells were sorted.

The source of this sequence is a woman younger than 35 in good health. V usage is TRBV27 and J usage is TRBJ2-3; D remains unclear. Sequences were obtained from naive CD4+ T cells from blood. In DNA, the CDR3 is TGTGCCAGCAGTTTGAATCGCGTGGCTACGCAGTATTTT. Translated, it gives CASSLNRVATQYF.